Below, 11 T cell receptor beta chains from the same sample are listed, as sequenced in a study of shared clonotypes between healthy human individuals. Clones were read by immunoSEQ multiplex PCR, and TCRdb kept only the in-frame ones, dropping some. The sample holds a few million clones, 90% to 97% seen once. The specimen sequenced was naive CD4+ T cells sorted from blood. Subset of the sample: CD45RA+ positively selected. These receptors were obtained from a man aged 18 to 30 in good health.

The V gene is TRBV11-2, the J gene TRBJ2-2; 10 bases line up with TRBD2. Trimming cost V 5 bases and J 0 bases; bases outside gene matches: 12. The CDR3 is 19 amino acids. Germline loops: CDR1 SGHAT, CDR2 FQNNGV. The CDR3 here is CASSPLLGSGRTNTGELFF. The DNA of the CDR3 is TGTGCCAGCAGCCCCCTCCTGGGTAGCGGGAGGACGAACACCGGGGAGCTGTTTTTT.

Comment on this clone: The sample has other DNA sequences that encode this CDR3 too. The V gene is TRBV28, the J gene TRBJ2-7, with D hard to call. Germline-derived CDR1 and CDR2 are MDHEN and SYDVKM. Trimming removed 6 bases from V and 3 bases from J, with 6 bases in between. CDR3 length equals 11 residues. CDR3 loop: CASSARYEQYF. For the CDR3, the DNA is TGTGCCAGCAGCGCACGCTACGAGCAGTACTTC.

The sample holds one count of this clone. Other nucleotide sequences in the sample specify the same CDR3. The chain links TRBV5-1 to TRBJ2-1; 8 positions agree with TRBD1. Germline CDR1 is SGHRS and CDR2 is YFSETQ. The CDR3 runs 14 residues. V shed 2 bases and J 6 bases; nucleotides not matched to a gene: 4. The CDR3 loop reads CASSLGQGFNEQFF. CDR3 in DNA: TGCGCCAGCAGCTTAGGACAGGGTTTCAATGAGCAGTTCTTC.

J is TRBJ2-7 and V is TRBV10-3; 10 positions agree with TRBD2. Germline V gene data show CDR1 as ENHRY and CDR2 as SYGVKD. V was pared by 6 bases and J by 3 bases, with 5 bases of the junction left unmatched. The CDR3 has 14 amino acids. CDR3 amino acids: CAIRGGLANYEQYF. The CDR3 nucleotides are TGTGCCATCAGGGGGGGACTAGCGAACTACGAGCAGTACTTC.

The V and J genes are TRBV4-2 and TRBJ2-3, with 12 positions matching TRBD2. The CDR3 consists of 19 residues. Germline V gene sequence: CDR1 LGHNA, CDR2 YNFKEQ. J lost 5 bases, V lost 1 base, and 13 bases had no gene match. In nucleotides, the CDR3 is TGTGCCAGCAGCCAAGGATGGCCTAGCGGGGGGGCCTGGAGAGATACGCAGTATTTT. This codes for CASSQGWPSGGAWRDTQYF.

This clone was seen only a few times. V usage is TRBV10-3 and J usage is TRBJ1-5; 8 bases are a match to TRBD1. J was trimmed by 3 bases and V by 10 bases; bases with no gene match: 5. Germline V gene sequence: CDR1 ENHRY, CDR2 SYGVKD. The CDR3 extends over 13 amino acids. The CDR3 protein is CATGQADNQPQHF. As DNA, the CDR3 is TGTGCCACGGGACAGGCCGACAATCAGCCCCAGCATTTT.

CDR3 protein: CASSQGGTSESGNTIYF. Here the CDR3 DNA reads TGTGCCAGCAGCCAAGGGGGGACGTCAGAGTCTGGAAACACCATATATTTT. This chain uses TRBV11-2 with TRBJ1-3, with a tentative D call TRBD1 (6 bases). The CDR3 is 17 amino acids. Trimming removed 5 bases at V and 1 base at J, with 18 bases between. Germline V gene data show CDR1 as SGHAT and CDR2 as FQNNGV.

J is TRBJ1-6 and V is TRBV6-5; D uncertain. The V end lost 3 bases, the J end lost 5 bases, and 14 bases lay between the germline ends. Germline V lookup: CDR1 MNHEY, CDR2 SVGAGI. This CDR3 region has 16 residues. The CDR3 nucleotides are TGTGCCAGCAGTTATTCCGGAGTAAACAATAATTCACCCCTCCACTTT. It translates to CASSYSGVNNNSPLHF.

This clone was seen just once. The V gene is TRBV19, the J gene TRBJ2-3; 9 nucleotides match TRBD2. Germline assignment: CDR1 LNHDA and CDR2 SQIVND (reference sequence). The CDR3 extends over 14 amino acids. V lost 5 bases and J lost 1; bases outside the gene matches: 1. DNA of the CDR3: TGTGCCAGTAGTCGCGGGGGGGGCACAGATACGCAGTATTTT. This encodes CASSRGGGTDTQYF.

The genes are TRBV6-1 and TRBJ1-6; a possible D gene is TRBD1 (5 bases). V was trimmed by 5 bases and J by 8 bases, leaving 7 bases between them. Looked up from germline, CDR1 is MNHNS and CDR2 is SASEGT. The CDR3 extends over 12 amino acids. The CDR3 nucleotides are TGTGCCAGCAGTCTCAGGGATTCACCCCTCCACTTT. It is translated as CASSLRDSPLHF.

The chain joins TRBV5-1 to TRBJ1-1; 9 bases are shared with TRBD1. Germline assignment: CDR1 SGHRS and CDR2 YFSETQ. This CDR3 has 15 residues. With 4 bases clipped from V and 4 bases from J, the junction kept 8 bases outside the gene matches. Written as DNA, the CDR3 is TGCGCCAGCAGCCAGGGACAGGGAGGGAGCACTGAAGCTTTCTTT. Translation gives CASSQGQGGSTEAFF.